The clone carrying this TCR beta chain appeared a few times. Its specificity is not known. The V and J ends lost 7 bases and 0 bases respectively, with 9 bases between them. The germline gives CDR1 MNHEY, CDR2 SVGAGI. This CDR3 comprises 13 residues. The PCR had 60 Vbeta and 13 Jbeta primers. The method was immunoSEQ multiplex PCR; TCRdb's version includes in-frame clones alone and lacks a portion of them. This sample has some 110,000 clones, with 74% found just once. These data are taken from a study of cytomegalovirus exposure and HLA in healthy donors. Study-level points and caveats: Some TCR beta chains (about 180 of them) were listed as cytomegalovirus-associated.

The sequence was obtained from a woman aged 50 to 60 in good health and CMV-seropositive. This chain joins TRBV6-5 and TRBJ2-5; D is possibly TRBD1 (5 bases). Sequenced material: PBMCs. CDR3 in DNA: TGTGCCAGCAAAAGACAGAACCAAGAGACCCAGTACTTC. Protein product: CASKRQNQETQYF.